The 23 T cell receptor beta chains presented below share a single source sample, sequenced in a study of graft-versus-host responses after intestinal transplantation. For these receptors, no antigen is known. Sequenced by immunoSEQ multiplex PCR; TCRdb stores in-frame clones only, minus some. This repertoire shows roughly 100,000 clones, 80% to 95% found once; its top ten account for 1.2%. This sample comprised unstimulated CD8+ T cells sorted from spleen or lymph node cells, obtained before intestinal transplant. The receptors originated from a human donor who received an intestinal transplant.

This chain connects TRBV4-1 to TRBJ2-7; D is undetermined. This CDR3 comprises 14 residues. The V and J ends lost 0 bases and 3 bases respectively, with 9 bases between them. The germline CDR1 and CDR2 sequences are MGHRA and YSYEKL. This chain's CDR3 is CASSQDRQNYEQYF. The CDR3 coding sequence is TGCGCCAGCAGCCAAGATAGGCAGAACTACGAGCAGTACTTC.

V gene TRBV6-1 combines with J gene TRBJ1-4; TRBD1 matches 10 bases. There are 11 residues in the CDR3. With V trimmed by 6 bases and J by 11 bases, 0 bases remained unmatched. From germline, CDR1 is MNHNS and CDR2 SASEGT. CDR3 DNA: TGTGCCAGCAGGGGACAGGGGAAACTGTTTTTT. The encoded protein is CASRGQGKLFF.

V gene TRBV5-6 combines with J gene TRBJ2-1, with D perhaps TRBD2 (5 bases). This CDR3 comprises 15 residues. V gave up 5 bases and J gave up 6 bases, with 18 bases separating them. In germline, CDR1 is SGHDT, CDR2 YYEEEE. The CDR3 region has the DNA TGTGCCAGCAGGCCGGACTTCCCTTGGGGCAATGAGCAGTTCTTC. It encodes CASRPDFPWGNEQFF.

CDR3 in DNA: TGCGCCAGCAGCCAAGAGTGGGACAGGGGCTATGGCTACACCTTC. Its translation: CASSQEWDRGYGYTF. The rearrangement uses TRBV4-1 and TRBJ1-2, with 10 nucleotides matching TRBD1. Germline trimming cut 0 bases from V and 4 bases from J; bases unmatched to any gene: 2. CDR3 length: 15 amino acids. From germline, CDR1 is MGHRA and CDR2 YSYEKL.

The V gene is TRBV4-1, the J gene TRBJ1-1, with a tentative D call TRBD1 (5 bases). The V gene lost 2 bases and the J gene lost 0 bases, with 10 bases spanning the gap. The CDR3 is made up of 15 amino acids. Germline loops: CDR1 MGHRA, CDR2 YSYEKL. The CDR3: CASSQPLGVNTEAFF. The CDR3 coding sequence is TGCGCCAGCAGCCAACCTTTAGGGGTGAACACTGAAGCTTTCTTT.

This chain uses TRBV15 with TRBJ2-5, with TRBD2 as a possible D gene (5 bases). Germline V gene sequence: CDR1 LNHNV, CDR2 YYDKDF (reference sequence). The V and J ends lost 3 bases and 4 bases respectively, with 18 bases between them. The CDR3 length is 16 residues. The CDR3 sequence: CATSSYDGLGGETQYF. The CDR3 DNA reads TGTGCCACCAGCAGCTACGACGGCCTCGGAGGAGAGACCCAGTACTTC.

The genes are TRBV6-5 and TRBJ1-1, with D uncertain. CDR1 MNHEY and CDR2 SVGAGI come from the germline V gene. The CDR3 extends over 14 amino acids. The germline V and J ends were trimmed by 0 bases and 7 bases, with 12 bases remaining between them. CDR3 region: CASSYSIGSLEAFF. The CDR3 DNA reads as TGTGCCAGCAGTTACTCGATCGGAAGTCTTGAAGCTTTCTTT.

In its sample, this clone was seen a few times. This rearrangement joins TRBV30 to TRBJ2-1, with TRBD2 matching over 8 bases. V was pared by 1 base and J by 2 bases, with 4 bases of the junction left unmatched. Germline assignment: CDR1 GTSNPN and CDR2 SVGIG (reference sequence). The CDR3 spans 15 residues. The CDR3 region is CAWSGRGATYNEQFF. CDR3 in DNA: TGTGCCTGGAGTGGGCGGGGGGCGACCTACAATGAGCAGTTCTTC.

V is TRBV10-2 and J is TRBJ2-5; no firm D call. V lost 4 bases, J lost 3 bases, and 6 bases lay in between. The CDR3 covers 12 residues. Germline V gives CDR1 WSHSY, CDR2 SAAADI. The CDR3 DNA reads TGCGCCAGCAGTGGGTTCAAAGAGACCCAGTACTTC. This gives the protein CASSGFKETQYF.

V usage is TRBV6-5 and J usage is TRBJ1-1, with D uncertain. The CDR3 has 12 residues. Looked up from germline, CDR1 is MNHEY and CDR2 is SVGAGI. Trimming pared 6 bases from V and 0 bases from J, leaving 5 bases between. The CDR3, as DNA: TGTGCCAGCAGGTTGCTGAACACTGAAGCTTTCTTT. Translation gives CASRLLNTEAFF.

V and J are TRBV11-2 and TRBJ1-1, with D hard to call. CDR3 length: 12 residues. Trimming pared 3 bases from V and 7 bases from J, leaving 9 bases between. Germline CDR1 and CDR2: SGHAT and FQNNGV. CDR3 protein: CASSFHGSEAFF. The CDR3 DNA reads TGTGCCAGCAGCTTCCATGGCAGTGAAGCTTTCTTT. Variable domain in full (rest from reference TRBV11-2 and TRBJ1-1): EAGVAQSPRYKIIEKRQSVAFWCNPISGHATLYWYQQILGQGPKLLIQFQNNGVVDDSQLPKDRFSAERLKGVDSTLKIQPAKLEDSAVYLCASSFHGSEAFFGQGTRLTVV.

This chain uses TRBV7-6 with TRBJ2-1, with no clear D. Trimming shortened V by 2 bases and J by 8 bases, and 16 bases separated the two germline ends. There are 15 residues in the CDR3. Germline CDR1 and CDR2: SGHVS and FNYEAQ. The CDR3 nucleotides read TGTGCCAGCAGCTTACCCCTAGGTCCGGGCCATGAGCAGTTCTTC. Amino acids: CASSLPLGPGHEQFF.

This clone was found once. The chain employs TRBV30 and TRBJ2-5; the D gene is possibly TRBD2 (5 bases). The V gene's germline CDR1 is GTSNPN and CDR2 SVGIG (reference sequence). Trimming removed 7 bases from V and 4 bases from J, with 13 bases in between. CDR3 length equals 12 residues. The CDR3 reads CAYSGERETQYF. The CDR3 DNA follows: TGTGCCTACTCCGGGGAAAGAGAGACCCAGTACTTC. The full variable domain, with the rest looked up from reference TRBV30 and TRBJ2-5, is SQTIHQWPATLVQPVGSPLSLECTVEGTSNPNLYWYRQAAGRGLQLLFYSVGIGQISSEVPQNLSASRPQDRQFILSSKKLLLSDSGFYLCAYSGERETQYFGPGTRLLVL.

This clone was recorded a few times. The genes are TRBV7-2 and TRBJ2-7, with 7 nucleotides matching TRBD1. Unmatched junction bases numbered 10, after V lost 5 bases and J lost 0 bases. The CDR3 covers 16 residues. The germline gives CDR1 SGHTA, CDR2 FQGNSA. The CDR3 nucleotides read TGTGCCAGCAGCCCTAGACAGGGTGAGAGCTCCTACGAGCAGTACTTC. It translates to CASSPRQGESSYEQYF.

V is TRBV4-1 and J is TRBJ2-7; D is perhaps TRBD1 (5 bases). This CDR3 region has 16 residues. Trimming took 0 bases from V and 3 from J, leaving 15 bases between them. Germline V gene data show CDR1 as MGHRA and CDR2 as YSYEKL. This CDR3 reads CASSQEGQGSYYEQYF. The CDR3 DNA reads TGCGCCAGCAGCCAAGAGGGGCAGGGAAGCTACTACGAGCAGTACTTC.

The rearrangement joins TRBV27 to TRBJ1-2; 9 bases match TRBD1. The V segment lost 7 bases and the J segment 8 bases; nucleotides outside the gene matches: 14. The CDR3 extends over 15 amino acids. CDR1 is MNHEY and CDR2 is SMNVEV in the germline V gene (reference sequence). CDR3 coding DNA: TGTGCCAGCACCCAGTTAGGACAGGGGAAAGAAGGCTACACCTTC. This encodes CASTQLGQGKEGYTF.

The chain carries TRBV21-1 and TRBJ2-1; TRBD2 was called by the table and not checked on the DNA. TRBV21-1 is assigned pseudogene status. The CDR3 length is 13 residues. CDR3 DNA: TGTGCCAGCAGCTCCTGTCGGGGCAATGAGCAGTTCTTC. Its translation: CASSSCRGNEQFF.

V and J are TRBV19 and TRBJ2-7; TRBD2 matches 8 bases. V was pared by 1 base and J by 0 bases, with 8 bases of the junction left unmatched. The CDR3 covers 17 residues. CDR1 and CDR2 from the germline V gene are LNHDA and SQIVND (reference sequence). The CDR3 coding sequence is TGTGCCAGTAGTATAGGCGGCCTAGCGGGCTCCTCCTACGAGCAGTACTTC. This gives the protein CASSIGGLAGSSYEQYF.

V usage is TRBV5-1 and J usage is TRBJ2-7, with D possibly called TRBD1 or TRBD2 (5 bases each). Trimming removed 3 bases from V and 1 base from J, with 11 bases in between. The germline CDR1 and CDR2 sequences are SGHRS and YFSETQ. This CDR3 is 14 amino acids long. CDR3 sequence (DNA): TGCGCCAGCAGCTCCCTGGGACCTTCCTACGAGCAGTACTTC. The encoded protein is CASSSLGPSYEQYF.

The J gene is TRBJ1-4, the V gene TRBV25-1; 7 bases match TRBD1. The V segment lost 4 bases and the J segment 4 bases; nucleotides outside the gene matches: 12. This CDR3 is built from 17 residues. From germline, CDR1 is MGHDK and CDR2 SYGVNS. The CDR3 is CASSGLDRAFGNEKLFF. The CDR3 DNA reads as TGTGCCAGCAGTGGATTAGACAGGGCCTTTGGTAATGAAAAACTGTTTTTT.

CDR3 residues: CASDRLGTDEQYF. The CDR3 DNA is TGTGCCAGCGATAGACTGGGGACAGACGAGCAGTACTTC. V usage is TRBV7-9 and J usage is TRBJ2-7, with 7 bases matching TRBD1. Germline V gene data show CDR1 as SEHNR and CDR2 as FQNEAQ (reference sequence). V lost 8 bases and J lost 5; bases outside the gene matches: 9. The CDR3 totals 13 residues.

The chain employs TRBV4-1 and TRBJ2-3; 16 nucleotides match TRBD2. Germline V CDR1 and CDR2: MGHRA, YSYEKL. J gave up 4 bases and V 4 bases, and 8 bases lay outside the gene matches. CDR3 length equals 18 residues. The CDR3 DNA sequence: TGCGCCAGCAGCCTCAGGGGACTAGCGGGGGGGCCCCCAGATACGCAGTATTTT. Translated, it gives CASSLRGLAGGPPDTQYF.

The CDR3 region has the DNA TGTGCCAGCAGCCAAATACAGGGGGTGAGGGGGAATGAAAAACTGTTTTTT. Residues: CASSQIQGVRGNEKLFF. The chain recombines TRBV4-2 with TRBJ1-4, with TRBD1 identical over 8 bases. Germline CDR1 LGHNA, CDR2 YNFKEQ. J lost 5 bases, V lost 2 bases, and 10 bases had no gene match. This CDR3 contains 17 residues.